This TCR beta chain was profiled in a study of blood T cell repertoires in COVID-19. For the study at large: Whether acute or convalescent, the COVID-19 samples came from the United States, Italy and Spain. Nucleic acid was either cDNA or gDNA, and it came from T cells, B-cell-depleted T cells, or PBMCs.

Using immunoSEQ multiplex PCR, the repertoire was profiled, and TCRdb retains in-frame clones only, with some absent. The sample has about 210,000 clones, around 83% seen once; the top ten hold approximately 7.4%. This receptor was taken from a woman aged 45-59 years with acute or convalescent COVID-19. The sequencing input was peripheral blood.

The CDR3 spells CASSQTSANSYEQYF. The CDR3 DNA reads TGTGCCAGCAGTCAGACTAGCGCCAACTCCTACGAGCAGTACTTC. The genes are TRBV27 and TRBJ2-7, with 8 bases identical to TRBD2. The CDR3 is made up of 15 amino acids. V dropped 5 bases and J dropped 0; count of bases not matched to a gene: 6. Germline lookup yields CDR1 MNHEY and CDR2 SMNVEV (reference sequence).